Listed below are T cell receptor beta chains from one sample, sequenced in a study of blood T cells in healthy people across ages. Each CDR3 protein gets one entry after TCRdb re-called the 5' RACE reads with MiXCR. Of about 1.6 million distinct CDR3 sequences in the sample, about 35% were seen once. The sample was blood. The receptors originated from a woman under 40 in good health. CDR3s leave out the opening cysteine and the closing phenylalanine or tryptophan. Rows give clone size only sometimes, using once, few, many, or a class for an expanded clone.

cdr3_aa,clone_size,v_call,j_call
ASSLVPPFGALIYNEQF,NA,TRBV5-1,TRBJ2-1
SHTTIGGAFWDGYT,NA,TRBV29-1,TRBJ1-2
ASSWGGESAYEQY,NA,TRBV5-6,TRBJ2-7
ASSGTSGRVETQY,few,TRBV2,TRBJ2-5
ASSTTPGTGSTDTQY,few,TRBV3-1,TRBJ2-3
SAGGGRALNEQF,NA,TRBV20-1,TRBJ2-1
SAGGEVTDTQY,many,TRBV29-1,TRBJ2-3
ASSEGKDSLANYGHT,NA,TRBV2,TRBJ1-2
ASSRFGNEQY,NA,TRBV19,NA
ASSYITVNTEAF,few,TRBV6-2/TRBV6-3,TRBJ1-1
ASSEAGGSYQETQY,NA,TRBV6-1,TRBJ2-5
ATSDSRVQTSSYNEQF,few,TRBV24-1,TRBJ2-1
SARERQGFFYEQY,NA,TRBV20-1,TRBJ2-7
SARTGTSGGADTQY,few,TRBV20-1,TRBJ2-3
SAFPGQEGEQY,NA,TRBV20-1,TRBJ2-7
ASSGQGRGNSPLH,few,TRBV9,TRBJ1-6
ASSPREGAGYT,NA,TRBV11-2,TRBJ1-2
ASSPKTGAYGYT,NA,TRBV3-1,TRBJ1-2
AWTGRITSDTQY,NA,TRBV30,TRBJ2-3